This TCR beta chain was sequenced in a study of metastatic and nonmetastatic thyroid tumors. TCRdb re-clonotyped the PCR reads through MiXCR. The sample has about 69,000 clones; 14% are singletons. Every patient underwent thyroid surgery untreated. The CDR3 loop spans 14 amino acids. Germline V gene lookup returns CDR1 MDHEN and CDR2 SYDVKM. Trimming removed 7 bases from V and 6 bases from J, with 13 bases in between. This clone came up many times. The specimen was blood. The sequence came from a male donor with papillary thyroid cancer or a benign thyroid nodule (not recorded which). Some clones in this sample may be carry-over from other donors' samples. This chain joins TRBV28 and TRBJ1-6; weak D call: TRBD1 (6 bases). This chain's CDR3 is CASTPSRGNSPLHF. DNA of the CDR3: TGTGCCAGCACCCCTTCCAGGGGTAATTCACCCCTCCACTTT. Full variable domain (remainder filled in from reference TRBV28 and TRBJ1-6): DVKVTQSSRYLVKRTGEKVFLECVQDMDHENMFWYRQDPGLGLRLIYFSYDVKMKEKGDIPEGYSVSREKKERFSLILESASTNQTSMYLCASTPSRGNSPLHFGNGTRLTVT.